The rows below give T cell receptor beta chains drawn from one sample of a study of blood T cell repertoires in COVID-19. Profiling relied on immunoSEQ multiplex PCR, and the TCRdb table lists in-frame clones only, not all of them. The sample comprises roughly 250,000 clones, 84% of which are singletons, and about 1.5% rests with the top ten. The source material was peripheral blood. Receptor source: a woman aged 40 to 55 who had recovered from COVID-19. CDR3s leave out the opening cysteine and the closing phenylalanine or tryptophan. Each record gives: J gene, V gene, CDR3 protein.

J gene: TRBJ1-1; V gene: TRBV7-6; CDR3 protein: ASSLNRGVEAF
J gene: TRBJ1-1; V gene: TRBV10-3; CDR3 protein: AISLADRGAFEAF
J gene: TRBJ1-4; V gene: TRBV5-1; CDR3 protein: ASSLGDRGANEKLF
J gene: TRBJ1-5; V gene: TRBV19; CDR3 protein: ASSIPTGRQPQH
J gene: TRBJ2-2; V gene: TRBV28; CDR3 protein: ASSSREGGVTGELF
J gene: TRBJ2-1; V gene: TRBV5-1; CDR3 protein: ASSSRSGGSYNEQF
J gene: TRBJ1-5; V gene: TRBV19; CDR3 protein: ASSLAGSNQPQH
J gene: TRBJ2-1; V gene: TRBV7-9; CDR3 protein: ASSFPYNEQF
J gene: TRBJ2-7; V gene: TRBV6-1; CDR3 protein: ASSEGGYEQY
J gene: TRBJ1-3; V gene: TRBV7-9; CDR3 protein: ASSLSGAGNTIY
J gene: TRBJ1-5; V gene: TRBV7-5; CDR3 protein: VRSRNVYSNQPQH
J gene: TRBJ1-2; V gene: TRBV3-1/TRBV3-2; CDR3 protein: ASSQEGQGAYGYT
J gene: TRBJ2-7; V gene: TRBV5-4; CDR3 protein: ASSLAGISHEQY
J gene: TRBJ2-6; V gene: TRBV7-9; CDR3 protein: ASSSGSQKRSGANVLT
J gene: TRBJ1-1; V gene: TRBV28; CDR3 protein: ASLRTGGTEAF
J gene: TRBJ2-5; V gene: TRBV11-1; CDR3 protein: ASSLDREETQY
J gene: TRBJ1-1; V gene: TRBV2; CDR3 protein: ASTGQGASSNTEAF
J gene: TRBJ1-5; V gene: TRBV2; CDR3 protein: ASRGQSNQPQH
J gene: TRBJ1-3; V gene: TRBV6-5; CDR3 protein: ASRQVSGNTIY
J gene: TRBJ1-6; V gene: TRBV5-1; CDR3 protein: ASSLGQGTNSPLH
J gene: TRBJ2-1; V gene: TRBV6-5; CDR3 protein: ASRRTSGGYNEQF
J gene: TRBJ2-7; V gene: TRBV10-3; CDR3 protein: AISERSDYEQY
J gene: TRBJ2-3; V gene: TRBV19; CDR3 protein: ATKTSGGADTQY
J gene: TRBJ1-2; V gene: TRBV14; CDR3 protein: ASSFRVDYGYT
J gene: TRBJ2-3; V gene: TRBV20-1; CDR3 protein: SASMYPDTQY
J gene: TRBJ1-2; V gene: TRBV6-5; CDR3 protein: ASSYLGTGRQGYT
J gene: TRBJ2-3; V gene: TRBV6-4; CDR3 protein: ASSSGTLSTDTQY
J gene: TRBJ1-1; V gene: TRBV3-1/TRBV3-2; CDR3 protein: ASSLRSGGTEAF
J gene: TRBJ1-5; V gene: TRBV6-5; CDR3 protein: ASTTRQDSNQPQH
J gene: TRBJ1-1; V gene: TRBV7-9; CDR3 protein: ASSRSGGIYTEAF
J gene: TRBJ2-3; V gene: TRBV5-1; CDR3 protein: ASSVAGGTDTQY